The 17 T cell receptor beta chains below were found in one sample sequenced in a study of memory CD8 T cells in hepatitis C reinfection. This sample's time point: peak reinfection, 3 to 8 weeks after reinfection detection. TCR sequencing was done directly ex vivo on sorted cells, without expansion in vitro. Generated by immunoSEQ multiplex PCR, the TCRdb table keeps only in-frame clones and is missing some. The top ten clones hold roughly 1.2% of a sample with about 45,000 clones, over 75% of them seen once. Sequenced sample: naive CD8+ T cells sorted from blood. The receptors were sampled from a man aged 18 to 30 with hepatitis C virus infection.

The V gene is TRBV27, the J gene TRBJ1-4; D uncertain. Trimming removed 0 bases from V and 7 bases from J, with 6 bases in between. Germline CDR1 reads MNHEY; CDR2 reads SMNVEV (reference sequence). The CDR3 totals 13 residues. This chain's CDR3 is CASSLSAAEKLFF. In DNA, the CDR3 is TGTGCCAGCAGTTTATCGGCTGCTGAAAAACTGTTTTTT.

This chain joins TRBV6-5 and TRBJ2-1; D might be TRBD1 (5 bases). V was trimmed by 8 bases and J by 8 bases, leaving 16 bases between them. This CDR3 spans 13 amino acids. Germline CDR1 and CDR2: MNHEY and SVGAGI. The CDR3 coding sequence is TGTGCCAGCGCCCAGGGCCCCAGTCATGAGCAGTTCTTC. This translates into CASAQGPSHEQFF.

This clone was detected only once. The chain joins TRBV27 to TRBJ1-5; D ambiguous. Germline V gives CDR1 MNHEY, CDR2 SMNVEV (reference sequence). This CDR3 region has 14 residues. V gave up 5 bases and J gave up 0 bases, with 8 bases separating them. CDR3 residues: CASSPQFSNQPQHF. The CDR3 nucleotides are TGTGCCAGCAGTCCTCAGTTTAGCAATCAGCCCCAGCATTTT.

V is TRBV27 and J is TRBJ2-7, with TRBD2 matching over 8 bases. The V segment lost 5 bases and the J segment 0 bases; nucleotides outside the gene matches: 6. This CDR3 contains 15 residues. Germline V gene lookup returns CDR1 MNHEY and CDR2 SMNVEV (reference sequence). CDR3 DNA sequence: TGTGCCAGCAGTGTTAGCGGGATCGGCTCCTACGAGCAGTACTTC. Translation: CASSVSGIGSYEQYF.

The J gene is TRBJ1-2, the V gene TRBV7-9, with D tentatively TRBD1 (5 bases). Germline lookup yields CDR1 SEHNR and CDR2 FQNEAQ (reference sequence). The CDR3 runs to 16 residues. V was cut by 0 bases and J by 4 bases, with 15 bases left in between. CDR3 in DNA: TGTGCCAGCAGCTTAGCTACGGGGGGTAGTGTCTATGGCTACACCTTC. This sequence encodes CASSLATGGSVYGYTF.

Details on this clone: Other nucleotide sequences from this sample produce the same CDR3. The chain is built from TRBV27 and TRBJ2-2; TRBD1 matches 7 bases. With V trimmed by 3 bases and J by 6 bases, 1 base remained unmatched. The CDR3 has 13 residues. Germline values: CDR1 MNHEY, CDR2 SMNVEV (reference sequence). CDR3 DNA sequence: TGTGCCAGCAGTTTGAGGGGGCCCGGGGAGCTGTTTTTT. Translated, it gives CASSLRGPGELFF.

The V and J genes are TRBV11-2 and TRBJ2-7; D perhaps matches TRBD2 (6 bases). CDR1 and CDR2 from the germline V gene are SGHAT and FQNNGV. V lost 5 bases and J lost 4, with 18 bases in between. The CDR3 contains 15 residues. CDR3 coding DNA: TGTGCCAGCAGCCCTCGACTAGGGAAGGTGTACGAGCAGTACGTC. This translates into CASSPRLGKVYEQYV.

The chain combines TRBV7-9 with TRBJ1-4, with 9 bases aligning to TRBD1. This CDR3 spans 15 amino acids. Germline V gene sequence: CDR1 SEHNR, CDR2 FQNEAQ (reference sequence). V dropped 0 bases and J dropped 8; count of bases not matched to a gene: 4. The CDR3, as DNA: TGTGCCAGCAGCTTAGCGGGGACAGGGTTCGAAAAACTGTTTTTT. Its translation is CASSLAGTGFEKLFF.

The chain uses TRBV7-2 and TRBJ2-2, with D maybe TRBD2 (5 bases). Germline values: CDR1 SGHTA, CDR2 FQGNSA. V dropped 3 bases and J dropped 5 bases, with 10 bases sitting between them. CDR3 length: 14 residues. DNA of the CDR3: TGTGCCAGCAGCTTTTTTCGGGGAACCGGGGAGCTGTTTTTT. Its translation: CASSFFRGTGELFF.

The chain links TRBV5-1 to TRBJ2-1; TRBD2 matches at 9 bases. J was trimmed by 0 bases and V by 3 bases; bases with no gene match: 4. Per the germline V gene, CDR1 is SGHRS and CDR2 is YFSETQ. The CDR3 totals 16 residues. CDR3 loop: CASSWVAGASYNEQFF. In DNA form, the CDR3 reads TGCGCCAGCAGCTGGGTAGCGGGGGCCTCCTACAATGAGCAGTTCTTC. Together with reference TRBV5-1 and TRBJ2-1, the CDR3 gives the full variable domain: KAGVTQTPRYLIKTRGQQVTLSCSPISGHRSVSWYQQTPGQGLQFLFEYFSETQRNKGNFPGRFSGRQFSNSRSEMNVSTLELGDSALYLCASSWVAGASYNEQFFGPGTRLTVL.

The chain recombines TRBV4-1 with TRBJ1-4; 7 positions agree with TRBD1. The germline V gene encodes CDR1 MGHRA and CDR2 YSYEKL. V lost 4 bases and J lost 2; bases outside the gene matches: 4. The CDR3 is 15 amino acids. CDR3 amino acids: CASSPLTGTNEKLFF. The CDR3 DNA sequence: TGCGCCAGCAGCCCCCTGACAGGGACTAATGAAAAACTGTTTTTT.

This clone was recorded only once. The V gene is TRBV30, the J gene TRBJ2-2; no definite D call. V lost 4 bases and J lost 2, with 5 bases in between. Germline CDR1 and CDR2: GTSNPN and SVGIG (reference sequence). The CDR3 runs to 12 residues. The CDR3 DNA reads TGTGCCTGGAACAAAAACACCGGGGAGCTGTTTTTT. Its protein is CAWNKNTGELFF.

This clone was picked up one time. This sequence joins TRBV6-1 and TRBJ1-2; D gene unclear. Germline V gives CDR1 MNHNS, CDR2 SASEGT. The CDR3 totals 11 residues. This CDR3 reads CADGLLDGYTF. In nucleotides, the CDR3 is TGTGCGGATGGGCTGCTGGATGGCTACACCTTC.

The genes are TRBV27 and TRBJ2-7; TRBD1 might be the D (6 bases). Germline V lookup: CDR1 MNHEY, CDR2 SMNVEV (reference sequence). The CDR3 runs to 14 residues. V was clipped by 6 bases and J by 4 bases, with 16 bases between them. CDR3 sequence: CASRLGGRGYEQYF. The CDR3 DNA reads as TGTGCCAGCAGGTTAGGGGGAAGGGGGTACGAGCAGTACTTC.

This chain connects TRBV18 to TRBJ2-1, with 7 bases identical to TRBD1. CDR1 and CDR2 from the germline V gene are KGHSH and LQKENI. The CDR3 length is 14 residues. V shed 3 bases, J shed 5 bases, and the junction held 4 bases outside the gene matches. DNA of the CDR3: TGTGCCAGCTCACCCCCCGACAGGGACAATGAGCAGTTCTTC. This gives the protein CASSPPDRDNEQFF.

The chain carries TRBV28 and TRBJ2-1, with D perhaps matching TRBD2 (5 bases). V shed 2 bases and J shed 9 bases, with 14 bases lying between them. The V gene's germline CDR1 is MDHEN and CDR2 SYDVKM. The length of the CDR3 is 14 residues. CDR3 loop: CASSLRITSSEQFF. DNA of the CDR3: TGTGCCAGCAGTTTACGTATAACTAGTAGTGAGCAGTTCTTC.

The gene calls are TRBV28 and TRBJ2-2; 10 bases agree with TRBD2. CDR3 length equals 14 residues. V trimming: 10 bases; J trimming: 5 bases; junction bases outside the gene matches: 7. Germline V CDR1 and CDR2: MDHEN, SYDVKM. The CDR3 reads CATSGRAVTGELFF. The CDR3 coding sequence is TGTGCCACTAGCGGGAGAGCGGTAACCGGGGAGCTGTTTTTT.